A selection of T cell receptor beta chains follows, all from one sample in a study of cytotoxic CD8 clonotypes in ibrutinib-treated CLL. Clones were sequenced by immunoSEQ multiplex PCR, and TCRdb holds only the in-frame ones, with some missing. Of roughly 42,000 clones in the sample, approximately 65% were seen once. The sample was PBMCs, taken after 24 months of ibrutinib treatment. The receptors originated from a human donor with chronic lymphocytic leukemia. CDR3s include the opening cysteine and the closing phenylalanine or tryptophan. The D gene is left open where the match is weak. The size entry is marked missing in some rows and otherwise reads once, few, many or a size class.

j_call clone_size d_call v_call cdr3_nt cdr3_aa
TRBJ1-2 few - TRBV2 TGTGCCAGCAGTGAAGTCAGGCCCGGTGGAAACTATGGCTACACCTTC CASSEVRPGGNYGYTF
TRBJ1-2 many - TRBV19 TGTGCCAGTAGTATAGGTGGGACCGCCAGCGACTACACCTTC CASSIGGTASDYTF
TRBJ1-1 - TRBD1 TRBV19 TGTGCCAGTAGTAAAGACAGGGTGGGCTCCGAAGCTTTCTTT CASSKDRVGSEAFF
TRBJ2-1 - TRBD2 TRBV28 TGTGCCAGCAGTTTAGCCGGGACTAACTACAATGAGCAGTTCTTC CASSLAGTNYNEQFF
TRBJ2-3 - TRBD2 TRBV29-1 TGCAGCGTTCGGTCTAGCGGCTACACAGATACGCAGTATTTT CSVRSSGYTDTQYF
TRBJ2-1 many TRBD2 TRBV11-1 TGTGCCAGCAGCTCCAAAGCGGGAGTCAGCAATGAGCAGTTCTTC CASSSKAGVSNEQFF
TRBJ2-3 - - TRBV7-2 TGTGCCAGCAGCCCGATCATGACTACCCAAGATACGCAGTATTTT CASSPIMTTQDTQYF
TRBJ1-2 many - TRBV2 TGTGCCAGCAGTACCGATGGCTACACCTTC CASSTDGYTF
TRBJ1-4 - - TRBV19 TGTGCCAGTAGAAAAGGAAGAGGAGGGCACGGAGATGTTGAAAAACTGTTTTTT CASRKGRGGHGDVEKLFF
TRBJ1-4 many - TRBV18 TGTGCCAGCTCGCAAGGGGGTGGAGAAAAACTGTTTTTT CASSQGGGEKLFF
TRBJ1-6 - TRBD1 TRBV15 TGTGCCACCAGCGACGGACAGGGTGCGAGCTCCTATAATTCACCCCTCCACTTT CATSDGQGASSYNSPLHF
TRBJ2-1 - TRBD1 TRBV2 TGTGCCAGCCTGGGGACAGGGTCCGATGAGCAGTTCTTC CASLGTGSDEQFF
TRBJ2-2 - - TRBV7-3 TGTGCCAGCAGCCTCTCCCCCGGGGAGCTGTTTTTT CASSLSPGELFF
TRBJ2-3 - - TRBV5-4 TGTGCCAGCAGCTTGGCCGGGGTGGTTGGGGATACGCAGTATTTT CASSLAGVVGDTQYF
TRBJ2-7 few - TRBV11-2 TGTGCCAGCAGCTCACCCTATCCTAGGGGAACCACCTACGAGCAGTACTTC CASSSPYPRGTTYEQYF
TRBJ1-3 once - TRBV7-2 TGTGCCAGCAGCTTAGATTTCTCTGGAAACACCATATATTTT CASSLDFSGNTIYF
TRBJ2-7 - TRBD2 TRBV6-5 TGTGCCAGCAGTTACTCCGTGACTAGCGTCTCCTACGAGCAGTACTTC CASSYSVTSVSYEQYF
TRBJ1-2 - - TRBV27 TGTGCCAGCAGCCGCGCGGCAAGGACCAACTATGGCTACACCTTC CASSRAARTNYGYTF
TRBJ2-2 - - TRBV7-8 TGTGCCAGCAGCTTGTGGGGAACCGGGGAGCTGTTTTTT CASSLWGTGELFF
TRBJ2-5 few TRBD2 TRBV13 TGTGCCAGCAGCTCCACGACTAGCGGGGAACAAGAGACCCAGTACTTC CASSSTTSGEQETQYF
TRBJ2-7 - - TRBV6-1 TGTGCCAGCAGAATAGTGGACGAGCAGTACTTC CASRIVDEQYF
TRBJ2-5 - TRBD1 TRBV19 TGTGCCAGTAGTATAGATCGGACAGGGCAAGAGACCCAGTACTTC CASSIDRTGQETQYF
TRBJ2-3 - TRBD2 TRBV28 TGTGCCAGCAGTCTATTAGCGGGAGGGTCGACAGATACGCAGTATTTT CASSLLAGGSTDTQYF
TRBJ1-1 - - TRBV2 TGTGCCAGCAGTCGGACGCGGACTGAAGCTTTCTTT CASSRTRTEAFF
TRBJ2-1 once - TRBV6-5 TGTGCCAGCAGTAGGAGAGGACCCCTCGGGAGTGAGCAGTTCTTC CASSRRGPLGSEQFF
TRBJ2-7 - TRBD2 TRBV4-2 TGTGCCAGCAGCCAAGATCGGAGCGGGGGGGCCTACGAGCAGTACTTC CASSQDRSGGAYEQYF
TRBJ2-7 - - TRBV18 TGTGCCAGCTCACCCGGGGGTTCCTACGAGCAGTACTTC CASSPGGSYEQYF
TRBJ1-2 - TRBD1 TRBV14 TGTGCCAGCAGCCAAATCGGGACAGGGGTTGGCTACACCTTC CASSQIGTGVGYTF
TRBJ2-5 once - TRBV6-6 TGTGCCAGCAGCCTTGACAGATCCCAAGAGACCCAGTACTTC CASSLDRSQETQYF
TRBJ2-7 - - TRBV5-1 TGCGCCAGCAGCTTGACGGCCGAGGGGTTCTACGAGCAGTACTTC CASSLTAEGFYEQYF
TRBJ1-2 - - TRBV19 TGTGCCAGTAGATCAATAGGGGGAACTAACTATGGCTACACCTTC CASRSIGGTNYGYTF
TRBJ2-7 once TRBD2 TRBV5-6 TGTGCCAGCAGCTCTAGCGGGGGGGCCTCCTACGAGCAGTACTTC CASSSSGGASYEQYF
TRBJ1-1 once - TRBV7-6 TGTGCCAGCGGAACGGGGACTGAAGCTTTCTTT CASGTGTEAFF
TRBJ1-3 few - TRBV19 TGTGCCAGTACGAAGCAGAATGGAAACACCATATATTTT CASTKQNGNTIYF
TRBJ2-5 - - TRBV5-1 TGCGCCAGCAGCTTCACGGGAGAGACCCAGTACTTC CASSFTGETQYF
TRBJ1-2 many - TRBV2 TGTGCCAACAGGGATGGCTATGGCTACACCTTC CANRDGYGYTF
TRBJ1-4 - - TRBV2 TGTGCCAGCACAGGGAATGAAAAACTGTTTTTT CASTGNEKLFF
TRBJ2-3 - - TRBV2 TGTGCCAGCGAAGAACCAACGGCTAGCACAGATACGCAGTATTTT CASEEPTASTDTQYF
TRBJ1-2 few - TRBV6-1 TGTGCCAGCAGTGAGGGACGGAACTATGGCTACACCTTC CASSEGRNYGYTF
TRBJ2-1 - - TRBV28 TGTGCCAGCAGCTATCGGTCCGGAGGGCCGGAGCAGTTCTTC CASSYRSGGPEQFF